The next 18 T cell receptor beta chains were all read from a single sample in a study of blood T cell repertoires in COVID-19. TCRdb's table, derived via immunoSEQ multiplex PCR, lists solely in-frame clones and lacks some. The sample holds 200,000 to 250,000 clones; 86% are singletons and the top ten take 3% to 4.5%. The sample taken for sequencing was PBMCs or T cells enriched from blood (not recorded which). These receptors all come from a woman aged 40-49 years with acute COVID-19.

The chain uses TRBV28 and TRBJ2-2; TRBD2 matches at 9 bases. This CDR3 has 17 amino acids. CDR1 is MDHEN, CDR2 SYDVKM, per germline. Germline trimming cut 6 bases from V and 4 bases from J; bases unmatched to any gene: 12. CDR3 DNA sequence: TGTGCCAGCAGCCAACCTGCGGGAGGGCGTCCCACCGGGGAGCTGTTTTTT. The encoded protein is CASSQPAGGRPTGELFF.

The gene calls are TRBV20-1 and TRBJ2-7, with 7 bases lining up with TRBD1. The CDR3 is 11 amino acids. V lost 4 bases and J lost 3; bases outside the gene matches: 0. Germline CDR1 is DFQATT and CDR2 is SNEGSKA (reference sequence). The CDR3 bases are TGCAGTGCTACAGGGGGCTACGAGCAGTACTTC. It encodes CSATGGYEQYF.

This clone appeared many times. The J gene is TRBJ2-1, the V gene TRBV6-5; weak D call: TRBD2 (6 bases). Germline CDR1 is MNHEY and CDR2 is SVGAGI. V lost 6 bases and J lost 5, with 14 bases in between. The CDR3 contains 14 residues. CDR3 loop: CASRGGGSNNEQFF. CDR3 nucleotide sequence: TGTGCCAGCAGGGGGGGTGGATCCAACAATGAGCAGTTCTTC.

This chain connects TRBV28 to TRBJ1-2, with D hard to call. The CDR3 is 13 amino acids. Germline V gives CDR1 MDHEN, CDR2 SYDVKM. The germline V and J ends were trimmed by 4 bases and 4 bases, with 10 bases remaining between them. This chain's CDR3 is CASSSTASYGYTF. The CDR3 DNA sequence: TGTGCCAGCAGTTCAACAGCCTCCTATGGCTACACCTTC.

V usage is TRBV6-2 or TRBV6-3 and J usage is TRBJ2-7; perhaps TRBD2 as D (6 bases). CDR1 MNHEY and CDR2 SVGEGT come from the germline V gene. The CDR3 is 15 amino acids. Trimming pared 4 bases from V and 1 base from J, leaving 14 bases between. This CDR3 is CASSSLAQKSYEQYF. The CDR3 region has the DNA TGTGCCAGCAGTTCCCTAGCGCAGAAGTCCTACGAGCAGTACTTC.

The CDR3 sequence: CASDERERTDTQYF. CDR3 DNA sequence: TGTGCCAGCGATGAGCGGGAGCGCACAGATACGCAGTATTTT. This chain links TRBV28 with TRBJ2-3, with 8 bases fitting TRBD2. CDR1 MDHEN and CDR2 SYDVKM come from the germline V gene. The CDR3 is 14 residues long. V lost 8 bases and J lost 1; bases outside the gene matches: 5.

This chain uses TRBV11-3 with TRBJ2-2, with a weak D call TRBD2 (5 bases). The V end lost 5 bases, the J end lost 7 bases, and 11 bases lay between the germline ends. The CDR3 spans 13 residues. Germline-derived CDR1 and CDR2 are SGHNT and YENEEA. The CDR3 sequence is CASSPSRDGELFF. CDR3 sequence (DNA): TGTGCCAGCAGCCCATCCCGGGACGGGGAGCTGTTTTTT.

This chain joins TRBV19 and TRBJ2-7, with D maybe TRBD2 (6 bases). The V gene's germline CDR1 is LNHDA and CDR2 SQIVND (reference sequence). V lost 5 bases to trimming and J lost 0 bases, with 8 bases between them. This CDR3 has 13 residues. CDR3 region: CASSAGSSYEQYF. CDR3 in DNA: TGTGCCAGTAGTGCCGGGAGCTCCTACGAGCAGTACTTC.

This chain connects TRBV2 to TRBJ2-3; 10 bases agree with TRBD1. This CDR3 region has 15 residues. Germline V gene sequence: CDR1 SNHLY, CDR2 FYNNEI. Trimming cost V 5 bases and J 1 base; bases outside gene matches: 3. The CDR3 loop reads CASSPGTGGTDTQYF. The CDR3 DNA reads TGTGCCAGCAGTCCCGGGACAGGGGGCACAGATACGCAGTATTTT.

Here the CDR3 reads CASSLLAGTSTDTQYF. The CDR3 region has the DNA TGTGCCAGCAGCCTATTAGCGGGAACTAGCACAGATACGCAGTATTTT. This chain connects TRBV11-1 to TRBJ2-3; 8 bases fit TRBD2. Trimming took 5 bases from V and 0 from J; bases not matched to a gene: 7. Germline values: CDR1 SGHAT, CDR2 FQDESV (reference sequence). This CDR3 comprises 16 residues.

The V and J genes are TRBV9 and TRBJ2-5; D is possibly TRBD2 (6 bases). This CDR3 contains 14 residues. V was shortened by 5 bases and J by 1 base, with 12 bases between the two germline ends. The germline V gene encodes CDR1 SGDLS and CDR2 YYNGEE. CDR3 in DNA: TGTGCCAGCAGTGGAGGCGGGATCCAAGAGACCCAGTACTTC. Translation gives CASSGGGIQETQYF.

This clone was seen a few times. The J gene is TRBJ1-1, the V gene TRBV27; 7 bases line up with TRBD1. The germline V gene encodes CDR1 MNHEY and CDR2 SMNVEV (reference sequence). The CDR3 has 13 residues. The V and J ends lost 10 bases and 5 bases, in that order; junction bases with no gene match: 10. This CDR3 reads CATRRQGETEAFF. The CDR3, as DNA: TGTGCCACAAGGAGGCAGGGGGAGACTGAAGCTTTCTTT.

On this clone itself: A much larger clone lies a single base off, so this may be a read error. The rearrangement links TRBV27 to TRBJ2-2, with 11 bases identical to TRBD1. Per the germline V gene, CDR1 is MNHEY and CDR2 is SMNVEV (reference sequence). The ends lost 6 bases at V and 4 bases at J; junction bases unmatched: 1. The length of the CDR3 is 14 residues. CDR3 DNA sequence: TGTGCCAGCAGAGGGACAGGGGGCACCGGGGAGCTGTTTTTT. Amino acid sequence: CASRGTGGTGELFF.

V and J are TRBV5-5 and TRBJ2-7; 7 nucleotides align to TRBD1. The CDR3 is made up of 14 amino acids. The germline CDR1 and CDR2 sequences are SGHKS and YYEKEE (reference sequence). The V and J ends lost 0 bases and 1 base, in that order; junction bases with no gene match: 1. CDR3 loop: CASSLVTGSYEQYF. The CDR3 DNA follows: TGTGCCAGCAGCTTGGTGACAGGGTCCTACGAGCAGTACTTC.

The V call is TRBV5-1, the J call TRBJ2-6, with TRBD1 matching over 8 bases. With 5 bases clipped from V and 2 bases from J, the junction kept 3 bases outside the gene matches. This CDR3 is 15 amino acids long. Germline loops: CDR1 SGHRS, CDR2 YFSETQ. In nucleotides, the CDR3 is TGCGCCAGCAGAGTCAGGGGGCCTGGGGCCAACGTCCTGACTTTC. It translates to CASRVRGPGANVLTF.

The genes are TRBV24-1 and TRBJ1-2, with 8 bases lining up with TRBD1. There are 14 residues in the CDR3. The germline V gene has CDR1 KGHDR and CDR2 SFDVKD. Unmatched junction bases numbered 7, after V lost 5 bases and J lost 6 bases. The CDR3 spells CATSGTGFINGYTF. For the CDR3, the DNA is TGTGCCACCAGTGGGACAGGGTTCATCAATGGCTACACCTTC.

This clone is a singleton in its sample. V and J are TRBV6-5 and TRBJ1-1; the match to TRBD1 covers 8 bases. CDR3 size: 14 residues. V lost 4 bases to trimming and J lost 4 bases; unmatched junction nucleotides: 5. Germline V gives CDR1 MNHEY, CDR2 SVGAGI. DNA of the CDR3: TGTGCCAGCAGTTTCGGGACAGGCGGCACTGAAGCTTTCTTT. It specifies CASSFGTGGTEAFF.

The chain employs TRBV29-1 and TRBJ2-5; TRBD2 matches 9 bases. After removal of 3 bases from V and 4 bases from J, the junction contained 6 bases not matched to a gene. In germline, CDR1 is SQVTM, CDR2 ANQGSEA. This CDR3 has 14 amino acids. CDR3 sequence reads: CSVEVGGRAETQYF. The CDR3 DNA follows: TGCAGCGTTGAGGTGGGCGGGAGGGCAGAGACCCAGTACTTC.